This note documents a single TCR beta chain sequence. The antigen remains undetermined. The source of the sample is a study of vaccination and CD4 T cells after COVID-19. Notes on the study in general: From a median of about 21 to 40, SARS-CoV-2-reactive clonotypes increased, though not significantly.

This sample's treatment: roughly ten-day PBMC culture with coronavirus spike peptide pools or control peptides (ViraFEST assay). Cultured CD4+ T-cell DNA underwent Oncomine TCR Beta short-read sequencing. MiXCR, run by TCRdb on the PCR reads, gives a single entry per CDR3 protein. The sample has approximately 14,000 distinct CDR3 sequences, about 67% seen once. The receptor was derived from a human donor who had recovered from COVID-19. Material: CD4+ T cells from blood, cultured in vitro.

CDR3 nucleotides: TGTGCCAGCAGCTTAGCGGCAGTCTCCTACGAGCAGTACTTC. Residues: CASSLAAVSYEQYF. This chain links TRBV7-2 with TRBJ2-7; no reliable D call. The CDR3 has 14 amino acids. V lost 0 bases and J lost 0, with 6 bases in between. Germline CDR1 is SGHTA and CDR2 is FQGNSA.